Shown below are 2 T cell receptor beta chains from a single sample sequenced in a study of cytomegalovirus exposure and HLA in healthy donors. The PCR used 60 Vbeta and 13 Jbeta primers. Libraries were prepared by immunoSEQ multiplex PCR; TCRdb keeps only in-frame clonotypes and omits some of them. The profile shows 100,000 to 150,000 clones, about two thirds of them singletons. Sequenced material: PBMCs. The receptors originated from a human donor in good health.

The chain's CDR3 is CASHTLSYEQYF. Written as DNA, the CDR3 is TGTGCCAGCCATACCCTATCCTACGAGCAGTACTTC. The chain is built from TRBV28 and TRBJ2-7; D not certain. This CDR3 is built from 12 residues. Trimming pared 8 bases from V and 1 base from J, leaving 9 bases between. Germline assignment: CDR1 MDHEN and CDR2 SYDVKM. Complete variable domain (other parts from reference TRBV28 and TRBJ2-7): DVKVTQSSRYLVKRTGEKVFLECVQDMDHENMFWYRQDPGLGLRLIYFSYDVKMKEKGDIPEGYSVSREKKERFSLILESASTNQTSMYLCASHTLSYEQYFGPGTRLTVT.

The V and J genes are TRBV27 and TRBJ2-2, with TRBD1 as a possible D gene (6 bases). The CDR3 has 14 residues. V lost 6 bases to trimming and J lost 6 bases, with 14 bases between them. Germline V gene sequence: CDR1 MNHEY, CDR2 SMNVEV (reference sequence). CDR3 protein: CASRRGSWSGELFF. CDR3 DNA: TGTGCCAGCAGAAGGGGGAGTTGGTCCGGGGAGCTGTTTTTT.